This T cell receptor (beta chain) was sequenced in a study of blood T cell repertoires in COVID-19 (dated by TCRdb to 2018 to 2020). For the study in its entirety: Samples from collaborators originated in the United States, Italy and Spain and spanned both the acute and convalescent phases of COVID-19. The prospective study material was composed of cDNA or gDNA derived from T cells, B-cell-depleted T cells, or PBMCs. Subjects who had been exposed to COVID-19, were actively infected with it, or had recovered from it provided the deeply sampled blood TCRbeta repertoires that made up the dataset. A freely available public database, intended as a resource for researchers studying the immune response to SARS-CoV-2, is where the repertoires were released. Samples were obtained from the ongoing ImmuneRACE study (first 160 participants) and from roughly 1,300 subjects provided by 6 global collaborators. The sample metadata nearly always contained a de-identified subject ID, COVID-19 status, age in years and sex. Where HLA class I and class II types were available, the types were taken from metadata supplied by the sample provider, not from assay-based typing. Broader findings and caveats from the paper: How much clinical and demographic metadata was included differed by source and by participant, and the metadata was provided uncurated.

In its sample, this clone was seen a few times. The target of this receptor is not known. No base qualities exist here, and no much larger clone lies one base off it. TCRbeta CDR3 regions were amplified from genomic DNA using the immunoSEQ Assay, a bias-controlled multiplex PCR. As for how the authors treated the data: Within the assay, amplification of reference gene primers was used to estimate how many nucleated cells each sample contained. Sequence reads were collapsed and filtered to measure the absolute abundance of every unique TCRbeta CDR3 rearrangement. Productive Simpson clonality was computed per sample as the square root of Simpson's diversity index over productive rearrangements. In its TCRdb copy, this immuneACCESS table keeps in-frame sequences only and misses some clones. Where compared with another copy, unresolved V genes explain less than half of these, and the others have no known cause. The V and J calls and clone size were taken over from that table, and D and trimming were inferred from the DNA. The sample table holds 200,000 to 250,000 clones, of which roughly 89% were seen once. Of the sample, about 6% is held by the ten largest clones.

A second Seattle source provided samples from volunteer blood donors who had recovered from COVID-19. Collaborating institutions collected whole blood in K2EDTA tubes following their own protocols. Collaborator samples were shipped for TCRbeta analysis as frozen whole blood, isolated PBMCs, or DNA extracted from either sample type. CDR1 and CDR2, per the germline V gene, are SGDLS and YYNGEE. The CDR3 covers 14 residues, taking in both the cysteine and the phenylalanine. Solely the CDR3 DNA is kept, with 42 bases framed from the first base. The V and J ends are trimmed by 0 bases and 7 bases, leaving 14 bases between them.

The clonotype comes from a man between 60 and 70 years old who had recovered from COVID-19. Recombination linked TRBV9 to TRBJ2-7; tentative D gene TRBD2, with 5 bases matching. Sequences were obtained from peripheral blood. For the CDR3, the sequence is CASSVAGYSGEQYF. The sequenced DNA: TGTGCCAGCAGCGTAGCCGGCTATTCGGGGGAGCAGTACTTC.